The clone carrying this TCR beta chain occurred many times. Its cognate antigen is unknown. V was clipped by 6 bases and J by 6 bases; unmatched bases: 14. The CDR3 loop spans 16 amino acids. The sample originates from a study of T cells in Graves' hyperthyroidism and ophthalmopathy. RNA transcripts were the template for amplifying TCR beta CDR3 regions. HTBI primers drove first-round RT-PCR of the TCR CDR3. TCRdb analysed the multiplex PCR reads with MiXCR anew, one entry per CDR3 protein. The data hold about 270,000 distinct CDR3 sequences, with nearly 15% observed a single time. Study outcomes and limitations: Ophthalmopathy and stable hyperthyroidism were separated by a 13 V-J model.

Uncontrolled infection, other autoimmune disease, pregnancy or lactation disqualified patients from enrolment. Sequencing input: blood. The rearrangement uses TRBV12-3 or TRBV12-4 and TRBJ2-3, with 8 bases identical to TRBD2. The sequence came from a woman in her fifties or sixties with Graves' hyperthyroidism that later progressed to Graves' ophthalmopathy. CDR3 DNA: TGTGCCAGCAGAAAGCGTAGCGGGGTAGTCGGCGATACGCAGTATTTT. This encodes CASRKRSGVVGDTQYF.